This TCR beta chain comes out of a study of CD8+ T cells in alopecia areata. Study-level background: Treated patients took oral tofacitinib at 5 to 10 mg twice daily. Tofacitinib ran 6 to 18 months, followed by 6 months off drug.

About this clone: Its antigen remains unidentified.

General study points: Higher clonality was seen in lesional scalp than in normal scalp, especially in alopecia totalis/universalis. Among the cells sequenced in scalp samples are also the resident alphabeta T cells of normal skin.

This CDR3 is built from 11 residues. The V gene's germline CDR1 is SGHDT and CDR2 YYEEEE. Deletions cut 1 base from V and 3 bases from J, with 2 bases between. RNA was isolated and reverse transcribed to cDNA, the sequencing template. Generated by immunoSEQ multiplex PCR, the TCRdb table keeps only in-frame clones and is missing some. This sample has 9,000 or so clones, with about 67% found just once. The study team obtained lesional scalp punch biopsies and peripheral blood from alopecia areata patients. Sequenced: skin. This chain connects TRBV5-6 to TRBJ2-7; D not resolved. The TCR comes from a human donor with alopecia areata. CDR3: CASSLNYEQYF. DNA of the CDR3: TGTGCCAGCAGCTTGAACTACGAGCAGTACTTC.